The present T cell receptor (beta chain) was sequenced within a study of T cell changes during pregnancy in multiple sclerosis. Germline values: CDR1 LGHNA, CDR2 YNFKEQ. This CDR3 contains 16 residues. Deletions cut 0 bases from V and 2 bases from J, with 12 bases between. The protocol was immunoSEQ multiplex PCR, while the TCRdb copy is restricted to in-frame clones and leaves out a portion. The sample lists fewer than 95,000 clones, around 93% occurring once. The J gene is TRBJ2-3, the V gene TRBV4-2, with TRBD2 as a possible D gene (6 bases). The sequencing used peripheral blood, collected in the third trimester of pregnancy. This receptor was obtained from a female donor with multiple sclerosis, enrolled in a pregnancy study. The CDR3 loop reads CASSQEVEGLTDTQYF. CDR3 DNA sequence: TGTGCCAGCAGCCAAGAAGTGGAGGGGCTCACAGATACGCAGTATTTT.